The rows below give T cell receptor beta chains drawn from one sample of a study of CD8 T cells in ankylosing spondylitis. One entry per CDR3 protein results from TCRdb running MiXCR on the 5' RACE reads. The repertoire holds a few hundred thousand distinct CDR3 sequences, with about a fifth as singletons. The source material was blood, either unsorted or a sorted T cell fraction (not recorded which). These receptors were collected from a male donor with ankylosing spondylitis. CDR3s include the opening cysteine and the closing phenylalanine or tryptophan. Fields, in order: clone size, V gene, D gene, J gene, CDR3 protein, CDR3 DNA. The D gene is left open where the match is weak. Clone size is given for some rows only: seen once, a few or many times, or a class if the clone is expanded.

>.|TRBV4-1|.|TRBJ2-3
CASSERWIGRTDTQYF
TGCGCCAGCAGCGAAAGATGGATAGGCCGTACAGATACGCAGTATTTT
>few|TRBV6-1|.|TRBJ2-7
CASSTPGHNDYEQYF
TGTGCCAGCAGTACCCCGGGACACAATGACTACGAGCAGTACTTC
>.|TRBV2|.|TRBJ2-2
CASSGASAYTGELFF
TGTGCCAGCAGTGGGGCCAGCGCTTACACCGGGGAGCTGTTTTTT
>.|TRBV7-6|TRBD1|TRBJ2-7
CASSPWDRGYEQYF
TGTGCCAGCAGCCCGTGGGACAGGGGCTACGAGCAGTACTTC
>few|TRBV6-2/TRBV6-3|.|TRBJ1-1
CASRRDLNTEAFF
TGTGCCAGCAGGCGGGACCTTAACACTGAAGCTTTCTTT
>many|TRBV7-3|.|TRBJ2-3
CASSPQGLHTDTQYF
TGTGCCAGCAGCCCACAGGGCCTCCACACAGATACGCAGTATTTT
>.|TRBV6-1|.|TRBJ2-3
CASSDSYTDTQYF
TGTGCCAGCAGTGACAGCTACACAGATACGCAGTATTTT
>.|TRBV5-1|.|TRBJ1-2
CASSLGGGGPLSDYTF
TGCGCCAGCAGCTTGGGGGGAGGTGGACCTCTGTCTGACTACACCTTC
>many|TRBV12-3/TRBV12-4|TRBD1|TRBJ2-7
CASSPGGGAAYEQYF
TGTGCCAGCAGCCCAGGGGGTGGGGCAGCCTACGAGCAGTACTTC
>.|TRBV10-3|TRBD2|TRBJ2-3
CAAKPSGRHADTQYF
TGTGCCGCCAAACCCAGCGGGAGGCACGCAGATACGCAGTATTTT
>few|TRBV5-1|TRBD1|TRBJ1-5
CASSRTGNDNQPQHF
TGCGCCAGCAGCCGGACAGGGAACGACAATCAGCCCCAGCATTTT
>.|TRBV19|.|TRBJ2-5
CASSIGSGMRTQYF
TGTGCCAGTAGTATAGGATCGGGTATGAGGACCCAGTACTTC
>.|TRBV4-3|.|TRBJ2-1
CASSQSVGDEQFF
TGCGCCAGCAGCCAATCCGTTGGCGATGAGCAGTTCTTC